The 29 T cell receptor beta chains listed next were all sequenced from one sample in a study of cytotoxic CD8 clonotypes in ibrutinib-treated CLL. Profiled with immunoSEQ multiplex PCR; TCRdb holds only in-frame clones, not every one. The sample lists approximately 92,000 clones; more than 70% were seen once. The sequences come from PBMCs, collected after 24 months of ibrutinib treatment. The receptors shown here come from a human donor with chronic lymphocytic leukemia.

The table lists this clone with a few counts. The chain combines TRBV7-2 with TRBJ1-2, with D possibly matching TRBD1 (5 bases). From germline, CDR1 is SGHTA and CDR2 FQGNSA. The germline V and J ends were trimmed by 5 bases and 6 bases, with 16 bases remaining between them. The CDR3 sequence is 14 residues long. The CDR3 sequence: CASSPRAGRNGYTF. CDR3 DNA: TGTGCCAGCAGCCCCCGGGCAGGGCGGAATGGCTACACCTTC.

The rearrangement links TRBV6-6 to TRBJ1-1; 7 bases fit TRBD1. The V and J ends lost 6 bases and 4 bases, in that order; junction bases with no gene match: 8. Germline values: CDR1 MNHNY, CDR2 SVGAGI (reference sequence). The CDR3 is 14 residues long. The CDR3 here is CASSSQQGSTEAFF. CDR3 bases: TGTGCCAGCAGCTCCCAACAGGGGAGCACTGAAGCTTTCTTT.

The V and J genes are TRBV19 and TRBJ2-7; D is possibly TRBD1 or TRBD2 (5 bases each). The ends were cut back, 1 base at V and 6 bases at J, with 16 bases in the middle. The CDR3 contains 15 residues. The germline gives CDR1 LNHDA, CDR2 SQIVND (reference sequence). The CDR3 coding sequence is TGTGCCAGTAGTATAGGGGGGTCAAGTCCACGCGAGCAGTACTTC. It encodes CASSIGGSSPREQYF.

The rearrangement links TRBV5-4 to TRBJ2-7; possibly TRBD2 for D (6 bases). This CDR3 is built from 15 residues. V gave up 2 bases and J gave up 2 bases, with 14 bases separating them. CDR1 and CDR2 (germline): SGHNT, YYREEE (reference sequence). In DNA, the CDR3 is TGTGCCAGCAGCTTACGAGCGGGCCGCACCTACGAGCAGTACTTC. Protein: CASSLRAGRTYEQYF. The full variable domain, in which reference TRBV5-4 and TRBJ2-7 provide the parts outside the CDR3, is ETGVTQSPTHLIKTRGQQVTLRCSSQSGHNTVSWYQQALGQGPQFIFQYYREEENGRGNFPPRFSGLQFPNYSSELNVNALELDDSALYLCASSLRAGRTYEQYFGPGTRLTVT.

Many counts were recorded for this clone. The CDR3: CASSQGGAETQYF. The CDR3 DNA reads as TGTGCCAGCAGCCAAGGGGGCGCTGAGACCCAGTACTTC. This chain uses TRBV4-2 with TRBJ2-5; possible D gene TRBD1, 5 bases. CDR1 and CDR2 from the germline V gene are LGHNA and YNFKEQ. V lost 1 base and J lost 5, with 8 bases in between. The CDR3 has 13 amino acids.

The chain uses TRBV27 and TRBJ1-2; 8 bases line up with TRBD1. This CDR3 is built from 16 residues. V gave up 4 bases and J gave up 3 bases; unmatched junction bases: 10. Germline assignment: CDR1 MNHEY and CDR2 SMNVEV (reference sequence). CDR3 sequence (DNA): TGTGCCAGCAGTTCAAAGCCGGGACAGGAGTACTATGGCTACACCTTC. As protein: CASSSKPGQEYYGYTF.

This sequence joins TRBV6-1 and TRBJ2-7; D unclear. This CDR3 has 13 residues. The V end lost 6 bases, the J end lost 3 bases, and 12 bases lay between the germline ends. The germline V gene encodes CDR1 MNHNS and CDR2 SASEGT. CDR3 nucleotide sequence: TGTGCCAGCAGGATTGATAAGAGCTACGAGCAGTACTTC. The encoded protein is CASRIDKSYEQYF.

This clone was seen a few times. The V gene is TRBV19, the J gene TRBJ2-1; D is tentatively TRBD1 or TRBD2 (6 bases each). The V end lost 6 bases, the J end lost 8 bases, and 23 bases lay between the germline ends. This CDR3 is built from 16 residues. Germline V CDR1 and CDR2: LNHDA, SQIVND (reference sequence). In DNA, the CDR3 is TGTGCCAGTAGGGCCGGAGGGGGGAGAATTGCGGATGAGCAGTTCTTC. Translating it yields CASRAGGGRIADEQFF.

CDR3 loop: CASSLKRKVYNEQFF. The DNA of the CDR3 is TGTGCCAGCAGCTTAAAGCGGAAGGTTTACAATGAGCAGTTCTTC. The chain employs TRBV13 and TRBJ2-1; possibly TRBD2 for D (5 bases). The germline V gene encodes CDR1 PRHDT and CDR2 FYEKMQ (reference sequence). The V gene lost 2 bases and the J gene lost 4 bases, with 12 bases spanning the gap. This CDR3 is built from 15 residues.

The J gene is TRBJ2-7, the V gene TRBV14; 11 positions agree with TRBD2. V was pared by 5 bases and J by 2 bases, with 2 bases of the junction left unmatched. Germline CDR1 reads SGHDN; CDR2 reads FVKESK. CDR3 size: 14 residues. The DNA of the CDR3 is TGTGCCAGCAGCTTAGCGGGAGGGCCCTACGAGCAGTACTTC. This sequence encodes CASSLAGGPYEQYF.

The J gene is TRBJ2-1, the V gene TRBV6-1, with D unresolved. CDR1 is MNHNS and CDR2 is SASEGT in the germline V gene. This CDR3 has 12 residues. The ends were cut back, 2 bases at V and 16 bases at J, with 15 bases in the middle. CDR3 in amino acids: CASSEKWAADFF. The CDR3 nucleotides are TGTGCCAGCAGTGAAAAATGGGCGGCAGACTTCTTC.

V is TRBV30 and J is TRBJ1-4, with TRBD1 as a possible D gene (5 bases). From germline, CDR1 is GTSNPN and CDR2 SVGIG (reference sequence). The CDR3 consists of 14 residues. Trimming stripped 0 bases from V and 7 bases from J, with 12 bases between. CDR3 region: CAWSVPKGREKLFF. As DNA, the CDR3 is TGTGCCTGGAGTGTTCCCAAGGGACGTGAAAAACTGTTTTTT. Looking up the rest from reference TRBV30 and TRBJ1-4 gives the full variable domain: SQTIHQWPATLVQPVGSPLSLECTVEGTSNPNLYWYRQAAGRGLQLLFYSVGIGQISSEVPQNLSASRPQDRQFILSSKKLLLSDSGFYLCAWSVPKGREKLFFGSGTQLSVL.

The chain recombines TRBV27 with TRBJ2-1; D possibly corresponds to TRBD2 (5 bases). The CDR3 is 15 residues long. Between the trimmed V and J ends, which lost 3 bases and 8 bases, there was a span of 17 bases. Germline V CDR1 and CDR2: MNHEY, SMNVEV (reference sequence). Here the CDR3 reads CASSLWGVVTDEQFF. CDR3 sequence (DNA): TGTGCCAGCAGTTTGTGGGGAGTGGTTACAGATGAGCAGTTCTTC.

The CDR3 region is CASSLVIGDRYF. The DNA for the CDR3 is TGTGCCAGCAGCTTAGTAATAGGGGATCGGTACTTC. This chain joins TRBV7-6 and TRBJ2-7; tentatively, D is TRBD1 (5 bases). The CDR3 runs to 12 residues. Trimming took 1 base from V and 12 from J, leaving 13 bases between them. Per germline, CDR1 SGHVS and CDR2 FNYEAQ.

The V gene is TRBV4-2, the J gene TRBJ2-4, with D unresolved. The CDR3 spans 15 residues. In germline, CDR1 is LGHNA, CDR2 YNFKEQ. Trimming removed 3 bases at V and 0 bases at J, with 9 bases between. The CDR3 DNA sequence: TGTGCCAGCAGCCATGACCCCGTAGCCAAAAACATTCAGTACTTC. Its protein product is CASSHDPVAKNIQYF.

V usage is TRBV27 and J usage is TRBJ1-1; D is perhaps TRBD1 (6 bases). V was clipped by 6 bases and J by 4 bases, with 18 bases between them. Per the germline V gene, CDR1 is MNHEY and CDR2 is SMNVEV (reference sequence). The CDR3 runs 15 residues. This CDR3 is CASSLNRERTTEAFF. Written as DNA, the CDR3 is TGTGCCAGCAGCCTTAACAGGGAGAGGACCACTGAAGCTTTCTTT.

V is TRBV27 and J is TRBJ1-5; D is uncertain. This CDR3 has 15 residues. V gave up 5 bases and J gave up 3 bases, with 14 bases separating them. CDR1 MNHEY and CDR2 SMNVEV come from the germline V gene (reference sequence). In DNA form, the CDR3 reads TGTGCCAGCAGTGGTCGGGCAATCCCCAATCAGCCCCAGCATTTT. It yields the protein CASSGRAIPNQPQHF.

V gene TRBV7-3 combines with J gene TRBJ2-1; the match to TRBD2 covers 10 bases. This CDR3 is built from 19 residues. V dropped 4 bases and J dropped 3; count of bases not matched to a gene: 15. Germline values: CDR1 SGHTA, CDR2 FQGTGA. The CDR3 DNA is TGTGCCAGCAGCTCCAGGAGGGGAAGCGGGAGGGCCTTCTACAATGAGCAGTTCTTC. This sequence encodes CASSSRRGSGRAFYNEQFF.

This clone was recorded a few times. DNA for the CDR3: TGTGCCAGCACTTACAGGGAGAATAGCAATCAGCCCCAGCATTTT. It translates to CASTYRENSNQPQHF. The chain links TRBV28 to TRBJ1-5; D might be TRBD1 (6 bases). Germline CDR1 and CDR2: MDHEN and SYDVKM. The ends were cut back, 7 bases at V and 0 bases at J, with 13 bases in the middle. The CDR3 spans 15 residues.

The rearrangement links TRBV5-1 to TRBJ2-1; D remains ambiguous. This CDR3 spans 14 amino acids. Germline lookup yields CDR1 SGHRS and CDR2 YFSETQ. The V and J ends lost 6 bases and 9 bases respectively, with 19 bases between them. The CDR3 region has the DNA TGCGCCAGCAACCAACCGGGCCCCGGTACTGAGCAGTTCTTC. Amino acid sequence: CASNQPGPGTEQFF.

This chain connects TRBV18 to TRBJ2-7; weak D call: TRBD1 (6 bases). Germline CDR1 is KGHSH and CDR2 is LQKENI. Trimming took off 0 bases at V and 2 bases at J, with 23 bases between the two ends. The CDR3 spans 19 residues. Here the CDR3 reads CASSPPSWQGSLFAYEQYF. As DNA, the CDR3 is TGTGCCAGCTCACCACCCTCGTGGCAGGGGTCCCTCTTCGCCTACGAGCAGTACTTC. The variable domain in full, with the rest retrieved from reference TRBV18 and TRBJ2-7, is NAGVMQNPRHLVRRRGQEARLRCSPMKGHSHVYWYRQLPEEGLKFMVYLQKENIIDESGMPKERFSAEFPKEGPSILRIQQVVRGDSAAYFCASSPPSWQGSLFAYEQYFGPGTRLTVT.

This chain uses TRBV7-4 with TRBJ1-2; D not certain. Trimming shortened V by 3 bases and J by 8 bases, and 16 bases separated the two germline ends. Germline CDR1 and CDR2: SGHVT and SQSDAQ. CDR3 length: 14 residues. The CDR3 here is CASSLSTTMGGYTF. For the CDR3, the DNA is TGTGCCAGCAGCTTGAGCACTACTATGGGAGGCTACACCTTC.

This chain connects TRBV28 to TRBJ1-1; TRBD1 agrees at 8 bases. With 6 bases clipped from V and 5 bases from J, the junction kept 5 bases outside the gene matches. This CDR3 is built from 13 residues. The germline V gene encodes CDR1 MDHEN and CDR2 SYDVKM. CDR3 amino acids: CASSFRGRTEAFF. CDR3 in DNA: TGTGCCAGCAGCTTCAGGGGGCGTACTGAAGCTTTCTTT.

The V gene is TRBV6-5, the J gene TRBJ2-2, with 9 positions matching TRBD1. In germline, CDR1 is MNHEY, CDR2 SVGAGI. The CDR3 is 16 residues long. V dropped 4 bases and J dropped 4; count of bases not matched to a gene: 7. The DNA for the CDR3 is TGTGCCAGCAGTTTATACAGGGGGCTAGGCACCGGGGAGCTGTTTTTT. As protein: CASSLYRGLGTGELFF.

The V and J genes are TRBV15 and TRBJ2-7; 12 nucleotides align to TRBD2. V lost 0 bases and J lost 3; bases outside the gene matches: 0. CDR1 is LNHNV, CDR2 YYDKDF, per germline (reference sequence). The CDR3 loop spans 15 amino acids. This CDR3 reads CATSRELAGGYEQYF. DNA of the CDR3: TGTGCCACCAGCAGAGAACTAGCGGGAGGCTACGAGCAGTACTTC.

The table lists this clone with a few counts. The rearrangement joins TRBV7-2 to TRBJ2-7; 10 bases fit TRBD2. J gave up 6 bases and V 4 bases, and 3 bases lay outside the gene matches. The CDR3 consists of 13 residues. Germline loops: CDR1 SGHTA, CDR2 FQGNSA. This chain's CDR3 is CASSSQREGEQYF. The CDR3 region has the DNA TGTGCCAGCAGCTCTCAGCGGGAGGGCGAGCAGTACTTC. The entire variable domain, with the rest obtained from reference TRBV7-2 and TRBJ2-7, is as follows: GAGVSQSPSNKVTEKGKDVELRCDPISGHTALYWYRQSLGQGLEFLIYFQGNSAPDKSGLPSDRFSAERTGGSVSTLTIQRTQQEDSAVYLCASSSQREGEQYFGPGTRLTVT.

V usage is TRBV6-1 and J usage is TRBJ2-3; no clear D gene. Germline CDR1 is MNHNS and CDR2 is SASEGT. The CDR3 loop spans 14 amino acids. Trimming removed 1 base at V and 2 bases at J, with 7 bases between. CDR3 amino acids: CASSEGGNTDTQYF. The CDR3 DNA reads as TGTGCCAGCAGTGAAGGGGGAAACACAGATACGCAGTATTTT.

The gene calls are TRBV27 and TRBJ2-7; D unresolved. Trimming took off 4 bases at V and 4 bases at J, with 11 bases between the two ends. CDR3 length: 13 residues. CDR1 MNHEY and CDR2 SMNVEV come from the germline V gene (reference sequence). CDR3 residues: CASSSQDAYEQYF. The CDR3 DNA reads TGTGCCAGCAGTTCCCAGGACGCATACGAGCAGTACTTC.

The chain combines TRBV27 with TRBJ2-1; 10 bases fit TRBD2. The CDR3 is 16 residues long. V was clipped by 8 bases and J by 3 bases; unmatched bases: 10. The germline V gene has CDR1 MNHEY and CDR2 SMNVEV (reference sequence). The CDR3 DNA reads as TGTGCCAGCCGAAACCCTAGCGGGAGCTTCTACAATGAGCAGTTCTTC. This sequence encodes CASRNPSGSFYNEQFF.